These T cell receptor beta chains were read from a single sample in a study of monozygotic twins with cystic fibrosis. Measured with immunoSEQ multiplex PCR; TCRdb has only the in-frame clones, and not every one. The sample lists 5,000 or so clones; around 96% were seen once. Sequenced sample: blood. Receptor source: a boy between 2 and 10 years old with cystic fibrosis. Both conserved end residues are part of each CDR3. The order of the fields is D gene, J gene, V gene, clone size, CDR3 DNA, CDR3 protein. A D gene is named only where the DNA matches it firmly. Part of the rows lack a size; the others show once, few, many or a class for expanded clones.

D gene: NA; J gene: TRBJ2-3; V gene: TRBV5-1; clone size: NA; CDR3 DNA: TGCGCCAGTAGTGGCCCCCCAGATACGCAGTATTTT; CDR3 protein: CASSGPPDTQYF
D gene: TRBD1; J gene: TRBJ1-1; V gene: TRBV2; clone size: NA; CDR3 DNA: TGTGCCAGCAGAGCGACAGGGGGCGGCGTCCCCCCTGAAGCTTTCTTT; CDR3 protein: CASRATGGGVPPEAFF
D gene: NA; J gene: TRBJ1-2; V gene: TRBV11-3; clone size: NA; CDR3 DNA: TGTGCCAGCAGCTTAGACGGGAATGCTGGCTACACCTTC; CDR3 protein: CASSLDGNAGYTF
D gene: NA; J gene: TRBJ1-3; V gene: TRBV27; clone size: NA; CDR3 DNA: TGTGCCAGCAGTTCGGGGGACCGAGGAAACACCATATATTTT; CDR3 protein: CASSSGDRGNTIYF
D gene: NA; J gene: TRBJ1-6; V gene: TRBV5-1; clone size: NA; CDR3 DNA: TGCGCCAGCACCCCTGGACGCCGAGATTCACCCCTCCACTTT; CDR3 protein: CASTPGRRDSPLHF
D gene: NA; J gene: TRBJ2-5; V gene: TRBV6-4; clone size: NA; CDR3 DNA: TGTGCCAGCAGTGACCGACCCTCCGGGCAAGAGACCCAGTACTTC; CDR3 protein: CASSDRPSGQETQYF
D gene: NA; J gene: TRBJ1-3; V gene: TRBV27; clone size: NA; CDR3 DNA: TGTGCCAGCAGAGCCACGAAGACTGGAAACACCATATATTTT; CDR3 protein: CASRATKTGNTIYF
D gene: TRBD1; J gene: TRBJ2-6; V gene: TRBV10-3; clone size: NA; CDR3 DNA: TGTGCCATCAGTGACCTAGGACAGGGCAGATCTGGGGCCAACGTCCTGACTTTC; CDR3 protein: CAISDLGQGRSGANVLTF
D gene: NA; J gene: TRBJ1-1; V gene: TRBV15; clone size: NA; CDR3 DNA: TGTGCCACCAGCAGAGAGGGTTCAGGGGCTGTTGAAGCTTTCTTT; CDR3 protein: CATSREGSGAVEAFF
D gene: NA; J gene: TRBJ2-2; V gene: TRBV7-9; clone size: NA; CDR3 DNA: TGTGCCAGCAGCCTTGGGGGCACCGGGGAGCTGTTTTTT; CDR3 protein: CASSLGGTGELFF
D gene: TRBD1; J gene: TRBJ1-4; V gene: TRBV5-1; clone size: NA; CDR3 DNA: TGCGCCAGCAGCCAAGGACAGGGGGGTGAAAAACTGTTTTTT; CDR3 protein: CASSQGQGGEKLFF
D gene: NA; J gene: TRBJ2-5; V gene: TRBV7-9; clone size: NA; CDR3 DNA: TGTGCCAGCAGCTCCCCGGAGACCCAGTACTTC; CDR3 protein: CASSSPETQYF
D gene: NA; J gene: TRBJ1-1; V gene: TRBV2; clone size: NA; CDR3 DNA: TGTGCCAGCAGTGCCCGGGCGACGTGGACTGAAGCTTTCTTT; CDR3 protein: CASSARATWTEAFF
D gene: NA; J gene: TRBJ1-6; V gene: TRBV5-1; clone size: NA; CDR3 DNA: TGCGCCAGCAGCGGGAGACAAGTCGGAAATTCACCCCTCCACTTT; CDR3 protein: CASSGRQVGNSPLHF
D gene: TRBD1; J gene: TRBJ2-5; V gene: TRBV7-2; clone size: NA; CDR3 DNA: TGTGCCAGCAGCGACGGGACAGGGATCGAGACCCAGTACTTC; CDR3 protein: CASSDGTGIETQYF
D gene: NA; J gene: TRBJ1-1; V gene: TRBV6-6; clone size: NA; CDR3 DNA: TGTGCCAGCAGTTACCATCGGTCGACAGCTGAAGCTTTCTTT; CDR3 protein: CASSYHRSTAEAFF
D gene: NA; J gene: TRBJ2-1; V gene: TRBV18; clone size: NA; CDR3 DNA: TGTGCCAGCTCACCACGAGGGGAGACCTACAATGAGCAGTTCTTC; CDR3 protein: CASSPRGETYNEQFF
D gene: TRBD1; J gene: TRBJ1-6; V gene: TRBV30; clone size: NA; CDR3 DNA: TGTGCCTGGAGTGTACGGGGGACAGGGCCCTCCCCCCTCCACTTT; CDR3 protein: CAWSVRGTGPSPLHF
D gene: NA; J gene: TRBJ1-5; V gene: TRBV5-1; clone size: NA; CDR3 DNA: TGCGCCAGCAGCTTGGATGGTCGGGAAAATCAGCCCCAGCATTTT; CDR3 protein: CASSLDGRENQPQHF
D gene: NA; J gene: TRBJ1-4; V gene: TRBV19; clone size: NA; CDR3 DNA: TGTGCCAGTTCCATACGGGCAGCTGATAATGAAAAACTGTTTTTT; CDR3 protein: CASSIRAADNEKLFF
D gene: NA; J gene: TRBJ2-7; V gene: TRBV29-1; clone size: NA; CDR3 DNA: TGCAGCGCCACTACAGGGACCTACGAGCAGTACTTC; CDR3 protein: CSATTGTYEQYF
D gene: TRBD1; J gene: TRBJ1-6; V gene: TRBV19; clone size: once; CDR3 DNA: TGTGCCAGTAGTATTATCCGGGACAGGGGGCTGTCACCCCTCCACTTT; CDR3 protein: CASSIIRDRGLSPLHF
D gene: TRBD2; J gene: TRBJ2-3; V gene: TRBV18; clone size: NA; CDR3 DNA: TGTGCCAGCTCACCAGTGGCGGGGGGCTTATCAGATACGCAGTATTTT; CDR3 protein: CASSPVAGGLSDTQYF
D gene: TRBD2; J gene: TRBJ2-5; V gene: TRBV10-1; clone size: NA; CDR3 DNA: TGCGCCAGCAGTGCCGAGCGGGGGGGCCTTGAGACCCAGTACTTC; CDR3 protein: CASSAERGGLETQYF
D gene: NA; J gene: TRBJ1-3; V gene: TRBV4-1; clone size: NA; CDR3 DNA: TGCGCCAGCAGCCAAGAAAAACGGACCCAAGCGGGAAACACCATATATTTT; CDR3 protein: CASSQEKRTQAGNTIYF
D gene: NA; J gene: TRBJ2-2; V gene: TRBV6-1; clone size: NA; CDR3 DNA: TGTGCCAGCAGTATCCGAGTTACCGGGGAGCTGTTTTTT; CDR3 protein: CASSIRVTGELFF
D gene: NA; J gene: TRBJ2-5; V gene: TRBV7-2; clone size: NA; CDR3 DNA: TGTGCCAGCAGTCCAGGACTAGGGGGGGAGACCCAGTACTTC; CDR3 protein: CASSPGLGGETQYF
D gene: NA; J gene: TRBJ1-6; V gene: TRBV2; clone size: NA; CDR3 DNA: TGTGCCAGGACGGTATCGGGGGCGGGTAATTCACCCCTCCACTTT; CDR3 protein: CARTVSGAGNSPLHF
D gene: TRBD1; J gene: TRBJ2-7; V gene: TRBV27; clone size: NA; CDR3 DNA: TGTGCCAGCAGTTTGACGACAGGGTCCTACGAGCAGTACTTC; CDR3 protein: CASSLTTGSYEQYF
D gene: TRBD2; J gene: TRBJ2-3; V gene: TRBV11-3; clone size: NA; CDR3 DNA: TGTGCCAGCAGCTTACCGCGGGGGGGCACAGATACGCAGTATTTT; CDR3 protein: CASSLPRGGTDTQYF
D gene: NA; J gene: TRBJ1-1; V gene: TRBV2; clone size: NA; CDR3 DNA: TGTGCCAGCGGCGGACAAAACACTGAAGCTTTCTTT; CDR3 protein: CASGGQNTEAFF
D gene: NA; J gene: TRBJ2-2; V gene: TRBV4-3; clone size: NA; CDR3 DNA: TGCGCCAGCAGCCATAGGACTGACACCGGGGAGCTGTTTTTT; CDR3 protein: CASSHRTDTGELFF
D gene: NA; J gene: TRBJ2-3; V gene: TRBV2; clone size: NA; CDR3 DNA: TGTGCCAGCAGTTCTCTAGATACGCAGTATTTT; CDR3 protein: CASSSLDTQYF
D gene: TRBD1; J gene: TRBJ1-1; V gene: TRBV14; clone size: NA; CDR3 DNA: TGTGCCAGCAGCCCGTGGACAGGGAGGCCTGAAGCTTTCTTT; CDR3 protein: CASSPWTGRPEAFF
D gene: NA; J gene: TRBJ1-1; V gene: TRBV4-2; clone size: NA; CDR3 DNA: TGTGCCAGCAGCCAAGAACAGGGTATGGGGAACACTGAAGCTTTCTTT; CDR3 protein: CASSQEQGMGNTEAFF
D gene: NA; J gene: TRBJ2-5; V gene: TRBV27; clone size: NA; CDR3 DNA: TGTGCCAGCAAACGTGGGACCGAAGAGACCCAGTACTTC; CDR3 protein: CASKRGTEETQYF
D gene: TRBD1; J gene: TRBJ2-2; V gene: TRBV7-8; clone size: NA; CDR3 DNA: TGTGCCAGCAGCTTAGTGGACAGGGGGTTAACCGGGGAGCTGTTTTTT; CDR3 protein: CASSLVDRGLTGELFF
D gene: NA; J gene: TRBJ1-1; V gene: TRBV7-9; clone size: NA; CDR3 DNA: TGTGCCAGCAGCTTCGGGAAGGGCGACACTGAAGCTTTCTTT; CDR3 protein: CASSFGKGDTEAFF
D gene: NA; J gene: TRBJ1-2; V gene: TRBV16; clone size: NA; CDR3 DNA: TGTGCCAGCAGCCCTTCGCGGGGAACCTATGGCTACACCTTC; CDR3 protein: CASSPSRGTYGYTF